A selection of T cell receptor beta chains follows, all from one sample in a study of T cells in Graves' hyperthyroidism and ophthalmopathy. MiXCR, applied by TCRdb to the multiplex PCR reads, yields one record per CDR3 protein. The sample yields about 720,000 distinct CDR3 sequences, roughly 17% seen once. Sequenced material: blood. Receptor source: a man aged 18 to 29 with Graves' hyperthyroidism. CDR3s leave out the opening cysteine and the closing phenylalanine or tryptophan. The D gene is left open where the match is weak. Not every row has a clone size; where given, it reads once, few, many or a size class.

D gene,V gene,clone size,J gene,CDR3 protein
.,TRBV4-1,.,TRBJ1-5,ASSQEGAGYQPQH
TRBD2,TRBV7-2,.,TRBJ2-7,ASSLNIAGGLEQY
TRBD2,TRBV6-5,few,TRBJ2-2,ASSYSPGIAGYDVTGELF
TRBD1,TRBV12-3/TRBV12-4,.,TRBJ1-6,ASSPYRGGMSLH
TRBD2,TRBV28,many,TRBJ2-7,ASSQHPGLAGRTYEQY
TRBD1,TRBV18,many,TRBJ1-2,ASSPLGQADGYT
.,TRBV10-3,many,TRBJ2-1,AISGQAAHNEQF
TRBD1,TRBV7-2,many,TRBJ1-2,ASSSRQGQFYGYT
.,TRBV27,many,TRBJ2-1,ASSSGDTGFNEQF
.,TRBV12-3/TRBV12-4,.,TRBJ2-2,ASSLQGFTGELF
.,TRBV20-1,few,TRBJ2-1,SARSLDGISCNEQF
TRBD1,TRBV27,many,TRBJ1-1,ASSLLDRVGTEAF
TRBD2,TRBV28,.,TRBJ2-1,ASRLLAGYNEQF
TRBD1,TRBV2,many,TRBJ1-2,ASRGTGDFYGYT
.,TRBV6-2/TRBV6-3,few,TRBJ1-1,ASSTPRGGGTEAF
TRBD1,TRBV19,.,TRBJ1-1,ASRHFGKGASEAF
.,TRBV11-2,.,TRBJ2-2,ASSSGSRFTGELF
TRBD1,TRBV28,many,TRBJ1-2,ASSRQGIKGYT
TRBD2,TRBV2,many,TRBJ2-3,ASSSNSGRVDTQY
.,TRBV28,many,TRBJ2-1,ASSPSWKQF
TRBD2,TRBV29-1,few,TRBJ2-7,SASSLLAGVSEQY
.,TRBV11-3,.,TRBJ2-2,ASSLDGAGRELF
.,TRBV7-2,few,TRBJ2-2,ASSLLRANTGELF
TRBD2,TRBV28,once,TRBJ2-7,TSSPHWASGLHEQY
.,TRBV11-2,many,TRBJ1-1,ASSLVSRNTEAF
.,TRBV4-2,.,TRBJ2-5,ASSGRSGLAETQY
.,TRBV25-1,many,TRBJ1-1,ASSEFGTEAF
.,TRBV19,.,TRBJ2-7,ASSIEFGAAAPNEQY
.,TRBV20-1,few,TRBJ2-7,SARESPLASSYEQY
.,TRBV28,many,TRBJ2-1,ASRGLEEEQF
.,TRBV2,.,TRBJ1-1,ASSFRQEETEAF
.,TRBV7-9,few,TRBJ2-6,ASSFGGIGANVLT